Here is one T cell receptor beta chain with its context. These data come from a study of siplizumab effects on memory and regulatory T cells. The V end lost 1 base, the J end lost 4 bases, and 14 bases lay between the germline ends. This CDR3 has 16 residues. The germline V gene has CDR1 SEHNR and CDR2 FQNEAQ (reference sequence). Libraries were prepared by immunoSEQ multiplex PCR; TCRdb keeps only in-frame clonotypes and omits some of them. The table shows approximately 100,000 clones, with about nine tenths occurring only once. The TCR sequence derives from a human donor in good health. This sequence joins TRBV7-9 and TRBJ1-5; D is possibly TRBD1 (6 bases). The specimen was non-Treg CD4+ T cells sorted from blood. CDR3 amino acids: CASSLDQGIGNQPQHF. The CDR3, as DNA: TGTGCCAGCAGCTTAGATCAGGGGATCGGGAATCAGCCCCAGCATTTT. Combining the CDR3 with reference TRBV7-9 and TRBJ1-5 gives the whole variable domain DTGVSQNPRHKITKRGQNVTFRCDPISEHNRLYWYRQTLGQGPEFLTYFQNEAQLEKSRLLSDRFSAERPKGSFSTLEIQRTEQGDSAMYLCASSLDQGIGNQPQHFGDGTRLSIL.